Listed here are 26 T cell receptor beta chains from one sample, sequenced in a study of CD8 T cells in ankylosing spondylitis. TCRdb used MiXCR to reprocess the 5' RACE reads, holding one entry per CDR3 protein. The table includes roughly 250,000 distinct CDR3 sequences, approximately 9% detected once. The sequencing input was blood, either unsorted or a sorted T cell fraction (not recorded which). The receptors were gathered from a male donor with ankylosing spondylitis or in good health (not recorded which).

This clonotype was picked up a small number of times. The chain uses TRBV6-2 or TRBV6-3 and TRBJ2-6, with 9 bases matching TRBD1. V lost 0 bases, J lost 2 bases, and 8 bases stayed unmatched. CDR1 and CDR2 (germline): MNHEY, SVGEGT. CDR3 length: 19 residues. The CDR3 DNA follows: TGTGCCAGCAGTTACTCGCGCGGGACAGGGTCCCCTGGGGCCAACGTCCTGACTTTC. It is translated as CASSYSRGTGSPGANVLTF.

The V call is TRBV4-3, the J call TRBJ2-7; no firm D call. Germline assignment: CDR1 LGHNA and CDR2 YSLEER. The V and J ends lost 3 bases and 2 bases respectively, with 14 bases between them. The CDR3 sequence is 15 residues long. The CDR3 nucleotides read TGCGCCAGCAGCCAGAGACGGTACTTCACCTACGAGCAGTACTTC. Protein sequence: CASSQRRYFTYEQYF.

This clonotype occurred a few times. The chain links TRBV12-3 or TRBV12-4 to TRBJ1-1; weak D call: TRBD1 (5 bases). The CDR3 contains 15 residues. Deletions cut 7 bases from V and 4 bases from J, with 19 bases between. For the CDR3, the DNA is TGTGCCAGCATTCCTTCCGCCGGGGCCCGCACTGAAGCTTTCTTT. This sequence encodes CASIPSAGARTEAFF.

This clonotype was recorded at least ten times. V is TRBV4-1 and J is TRBJ1-6, with a tentative D call TRBD1 (6 bases). The CDR3 loop spans 15 amino acids. V lost 4 bases and J 7 bases, leaving 14 bases between the germline ends. CDR1 MGHRA and CDR2 YSYEKL come from the germline V gene. The CDR3 sequence: CASSLRDTLNSPLHF. The DNA for the CDR3 is TGCGCCAGCAGCCTTCGGGACACCCTAAATTCACCCCTCCACTTT.

This chain joins TRBV27 and TRBJ1-1, with TRBD1 identical over 9 bases. Germline assignment: CDR1 MNHEY and CDR2 SMNVEV (reference sequence). V shed 5 bases and J 4 bases; nucleotides not matched to a gene: 11. The CDR3 is made up of 16 amino acids. CDR3 in amino acids: CASSPQGQGFGTEAFF. For the CDR3, the DNA is TGTGCCAGCAGTCCCCAGGGACAGGGTTTTGGCACTGAAGCTTTCTTT.

This clonotype has at least ten counts. The chain links TRBV5-1 to TRBJ2-3, with D perhaps assigned TRBD1 or TRBD2 (6 bases each). V was shortened by 0 bases and J by 5 bases, with 16 bases between the two germline ends. The CDR3 contains 16 residues. Looked up from germline, CDR1 is SGHRS and CDR2 is YFSETQ. CDR3 sequence reads: CASSLAPGALGDTQYF. The CDR3 DNA follows: TGCGCCAGCAGCTTGGCCCCGGGGGCCCTAGGAGATACGCAGTATTTT. Combining the CDR3 with reference TRBV5-1 and TRBJ2-3 gives the whole variable domain KAGVTQTPRYLIKTRGQQVTLSCSPISGHRSVSWYQQTPGQGLQFLFEYFSETQRNKGNFPGRFSGRQFSNSRSEMNVSTLELGDSALYLCASSLAPGALGDTQYFGPGTRLTVL.

This clonotype was counted at least ten times. V gene TRBV20-1 combines with J gene TRBJ1-5, with D possibly matching TRBD1 (6 bases). CDR3 size: 16 residues. V shed 5 bases and J shed 0 bases, with 17 bases lying between them. Per the germline V gene, CDR1 is DFQATT and CDR2 is SNEGSKA (reference sequence). The CDR3 DNA is TGCAGTGCTCCCATTAGGGGGGGATCTAGCAATCAGCCCCAGCATTTT. Translated, it gives CSAPIRGGSSNQPQHF.

The sample holds a few counts of this clonotype. The rearrangement uses TRBV9 and TRBJ1-4; possibly TRBD1 for D (5 bases). The V end lost 0 bases, the J end lost 13 bases, and 13 bases lay between the germline ends. This CDR3 is built from 13 residues. The germline V gene has CDR1 SGDLS and CDR2 YYNGEE. The CDR3, as DNA: TGTGCCAGCAGCGTAGAGAGTTGGGGGGGACTGTTTTTT. Its translation: CASSVESWGGLFF.

The chain carries TRBV5-1 and TRBJ1-6; perhaps TRBD1 as D (6 bases). The CDR3 length is 15 residues. V gave up 0 bases and J gave up 5 bases, with 9 bases separating them. From germline, CDR1 is SGHRS and CDR2 YFSETQ. The CDR3 reads CASSLATGNNSPLHF. CDR3 DNA: TGCGCCAGCAGCTTGGCTACAGGGAATAATTCACCCCTCCACTTT.

This clonotype was seen a few times. This chain links TRBV27 with TRBJ2-7; D unresolved. The CDR3 sequence is 12 residues long. CDR1 and CDR2 from the germline V gene are MNHEY and SMNVEV (reference sequence). Trimming cost V 7 bases and J 7 bases, with 14 bases left between them. The chain's CDR3 is CASIGQAREQYF. CDR3 nucleotide sequence: TGTGCCAGCATTGGCCAGGCTAGAGAGCAGTACTTC.

This clonotype has only a few counts. CDR3 nucleotides: TGTGCCAGCACCCAGACCAATGAGCAGTTCTTC. It yields the protein CASTQTNEQFF. The genes are TRBV6-2 or TRBV6-3 and TRBJ2-1, with D unresolved. The germline CDR1 and CDR2 sequences are MNHEY and SVGEGT. CDR3 length: 11 residues. Trimming took off 7 bases at V and 6 bases at J, with 7 bases between the two ends.

This chain connects TRBV6-1 to TRBJ1-1, with D hard to call. The CDR3 has 13 amino acids. The V end lost 9 bases, the J end lost 4 bases, and 15 bases lay between the germline ends. Germline CDR1 reads MNHNS; CDR2 reads SASEGT. The CDR3 sequence: CASQPDGITEAFF. Written as DNA, the CDR3 is TGTGCCAGTCAGCCTGACGGGATCACTGAAGCTTTCTTT.

This clonotype appeared many times. The V call is TRBV5-1, the J call TRBJ1-1; D is unclear. V lost 4 bases and J lost 5, with 12 bases in between. CDR1 is SGHRS and CDR2 is YFSETQ in the germline V gene. CDR3 size: 13 residues. CDR3 amino acids: CASSPRAGTEAFF. In DNA form, the CDR3 reads TGCGCCAGCAGCCCCCGGGCGGGGACTGAAGCTTTCTTT.

At least ten counts were recorded for this clonotype. The V gene is TRBV5-6, the J gene TRBJ1-1; weak D call: TRBD1 (6 bases). This CDR3 is 14 amino acids long. Trimming cost V 0 bases and J 5 bases, with 11 bases left between them. In germline, CDR1 is SGHDT, CDR2 YYEEEE. CDR3 nucleotide sequence: TGTGCCAGCAGCTTGGACAGGGCGAAAACTGAAGCTTTCTTT. It yields the protein CASSLDRAKTEAFF.

The sample holds many counts of this clonotype. The chain carries TRBV6-1 and TRBJ1-1; D uncertain. Looked up from germline, CDR1 is MNHNS and CDR2 is SASEGT. The CDR3 extends over 13 amino acids. CDR3 coding DNA: TGTGCAGTCTCTACCGACCCGAACACTGAAGCTTTCTTT. It specifies CAVSTDPNTEAFF.

This clonotype was recorded at least ten times. V gene TRBV5-5 combines with J gene TRBJ2-2; D is possibly TRBD2 (5 bases). The germline V and J ends were trimmed by 10 bases and 2 bases, with 18 bases remaining between them. The length of the CDR3 is 15 residues. The germline V gene has CDR1 SGHKS and CDR2 YYEKEE (reference sequence). The CDR3 protein is CASTRASLNTGELFF. The CDR3 nucleotides read TGTGCCTCGACGCGGGCTTCTTTAAACACCGGGGAGCTGTTTTTT.

There are many counts of this clonotype. The chain has TRBV12-3 or TRBV12-4 and TRBJ1-1, with 8 bases identical to TRBD1. V lost 3 bases and J lost 3; bases outside the gene matches: 0. This CDR3 region has 13 residues. The CDR3 bases are TGTGCCAGCAGTTTGACAGGGGACACTGAAGCTTTCTTT. It translates to CASSLTGDTEAFF.

This clonotype has at least ten counts. The J gene is TRBJ1-5, the V gene TRBV12-3 or TRBV12-4; D gene unclear. The CDR3 is 13 amino acids. The V end lost 5 bases, the J end lost 3 bases, and 8 bases lay between the germline ends. The CDR3 region is CASSRHANQPQHF. The CDR3 nucleotides read TGTGCCAGCAGTCGACACGCCAATCAGCCCCAGCATTTT.

The chain joins TRBV7-9 to TRBJ2-5; maybe TRBD2 (6 bases). Germline V lookup: CDR1 SEHNR, CDR2 FQNEAQ (reference sequence). The CDR3 spans 15 residues. V lost 3 bases, J lost 0 bases, and 11 bases lay in between. The CDR3 DNA reads TGTGCCAGCAGCTTGGCGGGACCTTACCAAGAGACCCAGTACTTC. It translates to CASSLAGPYQETQYF. The entire variable domain, with the rest obtained from reference TRBV7-9 and TRBJ2-5, is as follows: DTGVSQNPRHKITKRGQNVTFRCDPISEHNRLYWYRQTLGQGPEFLTYFQNEAQLEKSRLLSDRFSAERPKGSFSTLEIQRTEQGDSAMYLCASSLAGPYQETQYFGPGTRLLVL.

This clonotype was picked up a small number of times. The chain joins TRBV6-5 to TRBJ1-2; 7 nucleotides line up with TRBD1. Germline V CDR1 and CDR2: MNHEY, SVGAGI. CDR3 size: 14 residues. V was clipped by 2 bases and J by 6 bases; unmatched bases: 6. The CDR3 DNA is TGTGCCAGCAGTTACCTTGGGACAGCTGATGGCTACACCTTC. Amino acids: CASSYLGTADGYTF.

This clonotype was recorded at least ten times. CDR3 sequence (DNA): TGCAGCGTTTCGGGACAGGGGGCGCGCGGCTACACCTTC. Residues: CSVSGQGARGYTF. The rearrangement uses TRBV29-1 and TRBJ1-2, with 12 positions matching TRBD1. The V segment lost 5 bases and the J segment 8 bases; nucleotides outside the gene matches: 6. The CDR3 has 13 residues. The V gene's germline CDR1 is SQVTM and CDR2 ANQGSEA.

This clonotype was seen repeatedly, ten times or more. The rearrangement joins TRBV18 to TRBJ1-2; the match to TRBD1 covers 10 bases. CDR1 is KGHSH, CDR2 LQKENI, per germline. V was pared by 6 bases and J by 6 bases, with 4 bases of the junction left unmatched. The CDR3 is 13 amino acids. The CDR3 loop reads CASSRTGGHGYTF. The CDR3 DNA is TGTGCCAGCTCCCGGACAGGGGGACATGGCTACACCTTC. Looking up the rest from reference TRBV18 and TRBJ1-2 gives the full variable domain: NAGVMQNPRHLVRRRGQEARLRCSPMKGHSHVYWYRQLPEEGLKFMVYLQKENIIDESGMPKERFSAEFPKEGPSILRIQQVVRGDSAAYFCASSRTGGHGYTFGSGTRLTVV.

Many counts were recorded for this clonotype. This chain uses TRBV7-9 with TRBJ2-1, with 11 bases aligning to TRBD2. J lost 4 bases, V lost 2 bases, and 4 bases had no gene match. The V gene's germline CDR1 is SEHNR and CDR2 FQNEAQ (reference sequence). CDR3 length: 16 residues. The CDR3 sequence is CASSLLAGGYYNEQFF. DNA of the CDR3: TGTGCCAGCAGCTTACTAGCGGGAGGTTATTACAATGAGCAGTTCTTC. Based on the CDR3 plus reference TRBV7-9 and TRBJ2-1, the full variable domain is DTGVSQNPRHKITKRGQNVTFRCDPISEHNRLYWYRQTLGQGPEFLTYFQNEAQLEKSRLLSDRFSAERPKGSFSTLEIQRTEQGDSAMYLCASSLLAGGYYNEQFFGPGTRLTVL.

This clonotype showed up many times. The chain is built from TRBV14 and TRBJ2-2, with D tentatively TRBD2 (6 bases). The CDR3 loop spans 13 amino acids. CDR1 and CDR2 (germline): SGHDN, FVKESK. The V and J ends lost 3 bases and 6 bases respectively, with 8 bases between them. The CDR3 DNA reads as TGTGCCAGCAGCCACCGGGGGTCCGGGGAGCTGTTTTTT. It specifies CASSHRGSGELFF. Variable domain in full (rest from reference TRBV14 and TRBJ2-2): EAGVTQFPSHSVIEKGQTVTLRCDPISGHDNLYWYRRVMGKEIKFLLHFVKESKQDESGMPNNRFLAERTGGTYSTLKVQPAELEDSGVYFCASSHRGSGELFFGEGSRLTVL.

This clonotype was detected ten times or more. CDR3 nucleotides: TGTGCCAGCAGCTTAGGCCAGAACATTCAGTACTTC. Its protein product is CASSLGQNIQYF. This chain joins TRBV7-2 and TRBJ2-4; D remains unclear. The CDR3 loop spans 12 amino acids. Germline CDR1 reads SGHTA; CDR2 reads FQGNSA. Trimming took off 1 base at V and 7 bases at J, with 5 bases between the two ends.

In regard to this clonotype: A clone one base away is much larger, so this may be a read error. V and J are TRBV20-1 and TRBJ2-7; TRBD2 aligns across 12 bases. The CDR3 consists of 14 residues. Germline V CDR1 and CDR2: DFQATT, SNEGSKA (reference sequence). The CDR3 sequence: CSANLGLAGSELYF. The CDR3 nucleotides are TGCAGTGCCAACCTGGGACTAGCGGGCTCCGAGCTGTACTTC.